This record looks at one TCR beta chain sequence and its context. This CDR3 has 18 amino acids. Germline values: CDR1 ENHRY, CDR2 SYGVKD. V lost 4 bases and J lost 4, with 24 bases in between. These data come from a study of shared T cell receptors in the human thymus. Assay used: immunoSEQ multiplex PCR; TCRdb lists only in-frame clones, some missing. The repertoire includes over 650,000 clones, about 89% of them detected once, and roughly 0.0086% sits in the top ten. These sequences were also reported in another study, on human thymus T cells.

The chain joins TRBV10-3 to TRBJ2-3, with D possibly matching TRBD2 (5 bases). Sequenced sample: thymocytes. This clonotype was obtained from a boy less than two years old with a congenital heart defect. The CDR3 protein is CAISGPSWGAGQADTQYF. CDR3 coding DNA: TGTGCCATCAGTGGACCGTCTTGGGGAGCAGGCCAAGCAGATACGCAGTATTTT.